Only a few counts were recorded for the clone carrying this TCR beta chain. This entry comes from a study of blood T cell repertoires in COVID-19. In the study overall: Whether acute or convalescent, the COVID-19 samples came from the United States, Italy and Spain. Sources were T cells, B-cell-depleted T cells, or PBMCs; the material itself was cDNA or gDNA.

CDR3 length: 13 residues. Trimming pared 0 bases from V and 9 bases from J, leaving 8 bases between. Germline-derived CDR1 and CDR2 are KGHDR and SFDVKD. Authors' processing steps: Amplifying reference gene primers gave estimates of nucleated cell counts. TCRdb's table, derived via immunoSEQ multiplex PCR, lists solely in-frame clones and lacks some. V and J calls and clone size are copied from that table; D and trimming were computed from the DNA. Of 45,000 to 50,000 clones in the sample, roughly 88% were seen once. The V gene is TRBV24-1, the J gene TRBJ2-1, with D perhaps TRBD2 (6 bases). Sample: peripheral blood. This sequence was found in a man in his forties or fifties with acute or convalescent COVID-19. The CDR3 nucleotides read TGTGCCACCAGTGATTTGGGGGGGAGTGAGCAGTTCTTC. This translates into CATSDLGGSEQFF.